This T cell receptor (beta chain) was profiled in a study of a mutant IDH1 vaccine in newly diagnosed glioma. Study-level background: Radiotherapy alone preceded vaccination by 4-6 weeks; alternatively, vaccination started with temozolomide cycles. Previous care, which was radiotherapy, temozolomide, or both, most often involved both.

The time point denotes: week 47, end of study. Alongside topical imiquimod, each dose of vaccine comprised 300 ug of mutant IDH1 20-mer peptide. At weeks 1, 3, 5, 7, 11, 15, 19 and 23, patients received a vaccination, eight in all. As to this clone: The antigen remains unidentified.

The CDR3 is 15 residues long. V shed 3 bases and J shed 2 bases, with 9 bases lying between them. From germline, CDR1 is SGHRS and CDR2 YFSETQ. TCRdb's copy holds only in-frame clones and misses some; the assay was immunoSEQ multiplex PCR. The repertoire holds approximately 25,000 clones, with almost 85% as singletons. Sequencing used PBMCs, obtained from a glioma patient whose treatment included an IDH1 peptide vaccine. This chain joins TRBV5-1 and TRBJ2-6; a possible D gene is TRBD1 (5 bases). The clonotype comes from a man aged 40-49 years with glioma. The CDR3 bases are TGCGCCAGCAGCTATACAGGTGCTGGGGCCAACGTCCTGACTTTC. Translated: CASSYTGAGANVLTF. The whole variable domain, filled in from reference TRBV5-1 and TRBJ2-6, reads KAGVTQTPRYLIKTRGQQVTLSCSPISGHRSVSWYQQTPGQGLQFLFEYFSETQRNKGNFPGRFSGRQFSNSRSEMNVSTLELGDSALYLCASSYTGAGANVLTFGAGSRLTVL.